This record concerns one T cell receptor (beta chain) sequence. The data were produced by immunoSEQ multiplex PCR, yet TCRdb's version contains in-frame clones alone and is incomplete. Of some 200,000 clones listed, around 88% were seen once; the top ten hold 1.5%. This sample is drawn from a study of blood T cell repertoires in COVID-19. On the study more broadly: PBMCs, B-cell-depleted T cells, or T cells were the source of the cDNA or gDNA that made up the material.

Looked up from germline, CDR1 is SGHAT and CDR2 is FQNNGV. This CDR3 region has 17 residues. The V and J ends lost 5 bases and 5 bases, in that order; junction bases with no gene match: 9. The genes are TRBV11-2 and TRBJ2-1; 13 bases agree with TRBD2. The receptor was isolated from a man aged 18 to 29 with active or convalescent COVID-19. Sequencing was performed on peripheral blood. The CDR3 protein is CASSPGAGLAGDNEQFF. Written as DNA, the CDR3 is TGTGCCAGCAGCCCAGGGGCCGGACTAGCGGGAGACAATGAGCAGTTCTTC.